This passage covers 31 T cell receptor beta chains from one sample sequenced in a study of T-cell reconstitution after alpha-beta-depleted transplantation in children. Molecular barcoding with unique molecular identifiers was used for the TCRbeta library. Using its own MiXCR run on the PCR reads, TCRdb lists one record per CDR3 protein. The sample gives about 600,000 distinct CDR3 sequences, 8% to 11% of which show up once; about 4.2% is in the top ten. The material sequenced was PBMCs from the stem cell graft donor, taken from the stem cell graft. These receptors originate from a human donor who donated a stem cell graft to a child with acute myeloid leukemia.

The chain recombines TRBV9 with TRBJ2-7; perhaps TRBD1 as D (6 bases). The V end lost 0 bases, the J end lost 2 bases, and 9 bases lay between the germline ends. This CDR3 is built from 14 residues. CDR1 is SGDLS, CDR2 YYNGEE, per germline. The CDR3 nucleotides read TGTGCCAGCAGCGTAGAGGACAGCGCCTACGAGCAGTACTTC. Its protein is CASSVEDSAYEQYF.

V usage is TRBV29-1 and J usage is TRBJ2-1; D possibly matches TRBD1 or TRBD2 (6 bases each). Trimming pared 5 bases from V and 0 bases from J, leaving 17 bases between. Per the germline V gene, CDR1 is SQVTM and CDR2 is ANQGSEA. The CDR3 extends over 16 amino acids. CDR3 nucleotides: TGCAGCGTTAACCGCCTAGGGGGGTCCTCCTACAATGAGCAGTTCTTC. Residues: CSVNRLGGSSYNEQFF.

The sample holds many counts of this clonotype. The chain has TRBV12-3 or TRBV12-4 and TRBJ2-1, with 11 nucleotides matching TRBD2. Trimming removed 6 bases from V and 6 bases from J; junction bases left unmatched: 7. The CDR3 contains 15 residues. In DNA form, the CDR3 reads TGTGCCAGCAGACTTAGCGGGAGGGCCGGCAATGAGCAGTTCTTC. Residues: CASRLSGRAGNEQFF.

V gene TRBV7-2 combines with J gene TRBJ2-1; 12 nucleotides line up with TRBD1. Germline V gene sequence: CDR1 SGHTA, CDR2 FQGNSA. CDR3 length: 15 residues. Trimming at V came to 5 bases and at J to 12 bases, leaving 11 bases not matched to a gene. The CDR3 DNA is TGTGCCAGCAGCCCCTCGGGACAGGGGGCAGCCTTGCAGTTCTTC. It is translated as CASSPSGQGAALQFF.

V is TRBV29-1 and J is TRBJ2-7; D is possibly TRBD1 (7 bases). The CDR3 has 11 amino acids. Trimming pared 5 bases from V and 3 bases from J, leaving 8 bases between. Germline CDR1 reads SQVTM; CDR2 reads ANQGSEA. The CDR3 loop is CSVQGGYEQYF. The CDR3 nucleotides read TGCAGCGTTCAGGGGGGCTACGAGCAGTACTTC.

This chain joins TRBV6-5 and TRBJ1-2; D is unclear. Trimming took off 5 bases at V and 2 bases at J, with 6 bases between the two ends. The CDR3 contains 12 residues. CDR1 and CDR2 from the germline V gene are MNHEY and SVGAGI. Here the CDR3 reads CASSPRNYGYTF. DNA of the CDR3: TGTGCCAGCAGTCCTAGGAACTATGGCTACACCTTC.

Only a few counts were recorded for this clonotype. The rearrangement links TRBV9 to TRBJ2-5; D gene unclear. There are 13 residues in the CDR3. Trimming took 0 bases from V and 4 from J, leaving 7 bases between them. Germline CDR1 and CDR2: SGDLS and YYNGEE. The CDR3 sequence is CASSVDLGETQYF. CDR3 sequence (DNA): TGTGCCAGCAGCGTAGATTTGGGAGAGACCCAGTACTTC.

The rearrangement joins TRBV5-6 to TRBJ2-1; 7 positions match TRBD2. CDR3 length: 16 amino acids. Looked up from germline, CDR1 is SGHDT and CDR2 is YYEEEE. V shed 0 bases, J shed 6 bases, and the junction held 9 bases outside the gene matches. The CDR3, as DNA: TGTGCCAGCAGCTTGGCCGGGAGGACGGGAACCAATGAGCAGTTCTTC. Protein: CASSLAGRTGTNEQFF.

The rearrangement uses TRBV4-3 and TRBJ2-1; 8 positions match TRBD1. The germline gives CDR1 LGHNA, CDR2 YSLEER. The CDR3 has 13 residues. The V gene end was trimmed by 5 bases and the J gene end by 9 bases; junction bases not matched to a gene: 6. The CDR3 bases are TGCGCCAGCAGCTCTCAGGGGGCGGCTGAGCAGTTCTTC. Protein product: CASSSQGAAEQFF.

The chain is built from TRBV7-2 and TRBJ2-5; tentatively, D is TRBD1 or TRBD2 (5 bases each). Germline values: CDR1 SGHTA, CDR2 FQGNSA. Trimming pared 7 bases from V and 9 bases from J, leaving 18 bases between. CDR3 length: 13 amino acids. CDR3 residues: CASISRDPGPQYF. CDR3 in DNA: TGTGCCAGCATATCCCGGGACCCCGGGCCCCAGTACTTC. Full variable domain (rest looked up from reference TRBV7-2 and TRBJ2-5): GAGVSQSPSNKVTEKGKDVELRCDPISGHTALYWYRQSLGQGLEFLIYFQGNSAPDKSGLPSDRFSAERTGGSVSTLTIQRTQQEDSAVYLCASISRDPGPQYFGPGTRLLVL.

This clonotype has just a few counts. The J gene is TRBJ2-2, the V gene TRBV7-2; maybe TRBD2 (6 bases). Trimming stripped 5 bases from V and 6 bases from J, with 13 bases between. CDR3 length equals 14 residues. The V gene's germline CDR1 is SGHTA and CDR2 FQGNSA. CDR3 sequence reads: CASSHNTGAGELFF. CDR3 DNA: TGTGCCAGCAGCCACAACACGGGAGCCGGGGAGCTGTTTTTT.

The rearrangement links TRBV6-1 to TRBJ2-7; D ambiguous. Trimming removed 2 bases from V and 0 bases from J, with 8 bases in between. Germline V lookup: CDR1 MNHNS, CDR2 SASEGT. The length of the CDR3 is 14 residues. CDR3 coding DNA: TGTGCCAGCAGTGAACCCGGTCTCTCCTACGAGCAGTACTTC. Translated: CASSEPGLSYEQYF.

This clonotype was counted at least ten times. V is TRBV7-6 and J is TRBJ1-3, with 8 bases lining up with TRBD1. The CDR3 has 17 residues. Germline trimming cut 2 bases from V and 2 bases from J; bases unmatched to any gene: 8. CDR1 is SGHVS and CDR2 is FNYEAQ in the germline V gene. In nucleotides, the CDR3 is TGTGCCAGCAGCTTACTATCTGGACAGGGTGCTGGAAACACCATATATTTT. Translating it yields CASSLLSGQGAGNTIYF.

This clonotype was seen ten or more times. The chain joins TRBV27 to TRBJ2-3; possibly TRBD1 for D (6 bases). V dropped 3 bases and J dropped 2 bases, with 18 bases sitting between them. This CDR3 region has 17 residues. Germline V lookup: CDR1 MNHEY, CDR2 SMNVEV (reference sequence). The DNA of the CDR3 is TGTGCCAGCAGTTTCTCTTTCGGGACACCCAACACAGATACGCAGTATTTT. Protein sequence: CASSFSFGTPNTDTQYF.

The CDR3 DNA reads TGTGCCAGCTCACCGGTGAACTACGAGCAGTACTTC. Encoded protein: CASSPVNYEQYF. The chain joins TRBV18 to TRBJ2-7; D is ambiguous. The CDR3 runs to 12 residues. In germline, CDR1 is KGHSH, CDR2 LQKENI. V was clipped by 3 bases and J by 3 bases, with 6 bases between them.

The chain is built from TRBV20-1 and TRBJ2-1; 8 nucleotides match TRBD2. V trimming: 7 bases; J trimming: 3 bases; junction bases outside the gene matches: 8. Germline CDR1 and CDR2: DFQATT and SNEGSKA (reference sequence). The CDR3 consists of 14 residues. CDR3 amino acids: CSVRSGSFYNEQFF. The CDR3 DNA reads TGCAGTGTAAGGAGCGGGAGTTTCTACAATGAGCAGTTCTTC.

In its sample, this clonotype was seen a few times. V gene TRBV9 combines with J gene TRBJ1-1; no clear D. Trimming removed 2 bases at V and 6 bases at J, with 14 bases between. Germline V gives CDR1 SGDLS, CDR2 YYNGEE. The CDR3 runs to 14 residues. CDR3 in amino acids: CASSVEQTNAEAFF. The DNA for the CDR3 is TGTGCCAGCAGCGTGGAGCAGACCAACGCTGAAGCTTTCTTT.

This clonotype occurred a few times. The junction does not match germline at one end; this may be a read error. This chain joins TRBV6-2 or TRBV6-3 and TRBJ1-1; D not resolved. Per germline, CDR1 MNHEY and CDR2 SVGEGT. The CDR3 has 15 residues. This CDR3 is CASSYGLASLTEVFF. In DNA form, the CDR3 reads TGTGCCAGCAGTTATGGGCTCGCTTCGCTCACTGAAGTTTTCTTT.

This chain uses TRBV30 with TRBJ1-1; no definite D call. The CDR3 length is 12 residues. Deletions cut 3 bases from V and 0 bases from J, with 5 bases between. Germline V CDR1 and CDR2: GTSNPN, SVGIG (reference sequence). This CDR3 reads CAWRRLNTEAFF. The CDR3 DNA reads TGTGCCTGGAGAAGACTGAACACTGAAGCTTTCTTT. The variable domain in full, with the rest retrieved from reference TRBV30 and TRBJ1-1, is SQTIHQWPATLVQPVGSPLSLECTVEGTSNPNLYWYRQAAGRGLQLLFYSVGIGQISSEVPQNLSASRPQDRQFILSSKKLLLSDSGFYLCAWRRLNTEAFFGQGTRLTVV.

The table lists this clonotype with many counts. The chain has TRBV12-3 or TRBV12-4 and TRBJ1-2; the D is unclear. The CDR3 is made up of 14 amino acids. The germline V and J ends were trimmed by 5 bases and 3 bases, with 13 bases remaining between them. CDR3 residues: CASSRDFMDYGYTF. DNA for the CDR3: TGTGCCAGCAGTCGGGATTTCATGGACTATGGCTACACCTTC.

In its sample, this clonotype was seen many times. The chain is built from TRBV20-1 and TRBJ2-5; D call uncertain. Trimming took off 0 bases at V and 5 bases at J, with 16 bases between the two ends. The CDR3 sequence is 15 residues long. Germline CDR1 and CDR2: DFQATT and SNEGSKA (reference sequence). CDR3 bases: TGCAGTGCTAGAGATAACGGTATTTTGTGGGAGACCCAGTACTTC. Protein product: CSARDNGILWETQYF.

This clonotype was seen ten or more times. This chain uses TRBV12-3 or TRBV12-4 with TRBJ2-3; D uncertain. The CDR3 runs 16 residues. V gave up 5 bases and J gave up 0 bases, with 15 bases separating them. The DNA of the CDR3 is TGTGCCAGCAGTCCAACCCGGACGGGTAGCACAGATACGCAGTATTTT. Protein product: CASSPTRTGSTDTQYF.

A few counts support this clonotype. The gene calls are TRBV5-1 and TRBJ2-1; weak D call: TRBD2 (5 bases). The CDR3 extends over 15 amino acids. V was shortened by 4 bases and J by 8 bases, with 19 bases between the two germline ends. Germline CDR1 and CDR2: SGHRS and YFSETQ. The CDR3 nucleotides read TGCGCCAGCAGCAATGGCGGAGGTGGGGTCCATGAGCAGTTCTTC. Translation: CASSNGGGGVHEQFF.

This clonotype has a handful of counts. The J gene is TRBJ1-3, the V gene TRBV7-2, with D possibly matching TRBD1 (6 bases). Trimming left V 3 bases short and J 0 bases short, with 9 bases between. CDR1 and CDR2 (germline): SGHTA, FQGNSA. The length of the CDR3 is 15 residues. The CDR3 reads CASSFGQFSGNTIYF. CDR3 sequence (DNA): TGTGCCAGCAGCTTTGGACAGTTCTCTGGAAACACCATATATTTT.

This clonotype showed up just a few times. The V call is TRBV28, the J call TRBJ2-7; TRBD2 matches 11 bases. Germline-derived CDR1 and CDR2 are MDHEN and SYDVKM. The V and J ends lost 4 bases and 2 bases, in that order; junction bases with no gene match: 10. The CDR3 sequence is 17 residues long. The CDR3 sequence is CASSSPSLAGGAYEQYF. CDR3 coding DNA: TGTGCCAGCAGTTCGCCTTCCCTAGCGGGAGGAGCCTACGAGCAGTACTTC.

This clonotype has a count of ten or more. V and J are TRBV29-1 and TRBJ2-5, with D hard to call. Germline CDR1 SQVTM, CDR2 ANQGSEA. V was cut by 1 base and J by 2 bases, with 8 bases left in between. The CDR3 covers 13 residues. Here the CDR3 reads CSVEGRLQETQYF. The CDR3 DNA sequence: TGCAGCGTTGAAGGGAGATTACAAGAGACCCAGTACTTC.

This chain's CDR3 is CSARLQSAIAEQYF. The CDR3 DNA sequence: TGCAGTGCTAGATTACAGAGCGCGATCGCCGAGCAGTACTTC. The chain carries TRBV20-1 and TRBJ2-7; D remains unclear. V lost 2 bases and J lost 6, with 17 bases in between. CDR1 is DFQATT, CDR2 SNEGSKA, per germline (reference sequence). This CDR3 contains 14 residues.

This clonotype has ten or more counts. In DNA, the CDR3 is TGTGCCAGCAGTCCCCCCAGGGGTGACATTCAGTACTTC. It specifies CASSPPRGDIQYF. The chain employs TRBV28 and TRBJ2-4, with TRBD1 as a possible D gene (6 bases). The CDR3 extends over 13 amino acids. V was shortened by 5 bases and J by 8 bases, with 13 bases between the two germline ends. CDR1 and CDR2 (germline): MDHEN, SYDVKM.

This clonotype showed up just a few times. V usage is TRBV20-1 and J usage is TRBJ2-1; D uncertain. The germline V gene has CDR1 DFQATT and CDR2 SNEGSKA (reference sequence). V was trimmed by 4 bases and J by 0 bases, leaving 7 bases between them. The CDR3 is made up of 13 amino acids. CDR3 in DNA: TGCAGTGCTACCACCAACTCCTACAATGAGCAGTTCTTC. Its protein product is CSATTNSYNEQFF.

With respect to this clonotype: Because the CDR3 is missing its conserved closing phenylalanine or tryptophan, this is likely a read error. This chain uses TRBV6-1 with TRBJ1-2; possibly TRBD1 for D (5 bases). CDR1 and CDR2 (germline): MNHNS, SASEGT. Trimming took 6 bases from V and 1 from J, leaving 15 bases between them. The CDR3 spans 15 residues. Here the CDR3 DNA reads TGTGCCAGCAGCAAGTACCGGGACGGTAACTATGGCTACACCTGC. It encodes CASSKYRDGNYGYTC.

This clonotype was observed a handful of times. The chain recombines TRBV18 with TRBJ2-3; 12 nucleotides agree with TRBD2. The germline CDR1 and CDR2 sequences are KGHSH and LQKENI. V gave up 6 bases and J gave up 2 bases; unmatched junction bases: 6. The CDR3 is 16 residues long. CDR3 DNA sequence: TGTGCCAGCTCTCCCAGACTAGCGGGGGACACAGATACGCAGTATTTT. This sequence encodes CASSPRLAGDTDTQYF.